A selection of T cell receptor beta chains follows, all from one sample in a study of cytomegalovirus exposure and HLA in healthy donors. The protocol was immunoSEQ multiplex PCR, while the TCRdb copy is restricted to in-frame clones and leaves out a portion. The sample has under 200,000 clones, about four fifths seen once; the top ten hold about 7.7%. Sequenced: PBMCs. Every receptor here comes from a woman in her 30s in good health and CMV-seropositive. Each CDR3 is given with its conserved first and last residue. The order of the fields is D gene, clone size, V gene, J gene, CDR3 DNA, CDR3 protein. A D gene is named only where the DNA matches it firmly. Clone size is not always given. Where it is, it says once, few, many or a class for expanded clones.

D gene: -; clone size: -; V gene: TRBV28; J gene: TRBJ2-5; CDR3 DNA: TGTGCCAGCAGTTTGCGTCAAGAGACCCAGTACTTC; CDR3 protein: CASSLRQETQYF
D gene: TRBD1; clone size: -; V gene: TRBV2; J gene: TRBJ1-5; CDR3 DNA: TGTGCCAGCAGCCGACAGGGACCTCAAGGCAATCAGCCCCAGCATTTT; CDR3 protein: CASSRQGPQGNQPQHF
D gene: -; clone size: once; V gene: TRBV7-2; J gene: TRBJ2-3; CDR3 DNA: TGTGCCAGCAGCCACCGAGTCCTACCCGATACGCAGTATTTT; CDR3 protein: CASSHRVLPDTQYF
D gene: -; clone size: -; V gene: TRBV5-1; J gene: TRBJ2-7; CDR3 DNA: TGCGCCAGCAGCTCGGAGGGACTCCGGAGGTACGAGCAGTACTTC; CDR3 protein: CASSSEGLRRYEQYF
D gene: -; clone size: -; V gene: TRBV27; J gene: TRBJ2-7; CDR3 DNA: TGTGCCAGCAGCCACCAACAGGAATCCTACGAGCAGTACTTC; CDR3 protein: CASSHQQESYEQYF
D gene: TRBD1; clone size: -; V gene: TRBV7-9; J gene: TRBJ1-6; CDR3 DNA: TGTGCCAGCAGCTCGTCTGACAGGGGTTATTCACCCCTCCACTTT; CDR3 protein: CASSSSDRGYSPLHF
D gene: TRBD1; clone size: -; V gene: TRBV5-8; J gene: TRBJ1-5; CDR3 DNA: TGTGCCAGCAGCGGCGGGACCGGGACAGGGGTTCAGCCCCAGCATTTT; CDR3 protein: CASSGGTGTGVQPQHF
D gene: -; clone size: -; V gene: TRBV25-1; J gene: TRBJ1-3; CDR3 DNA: TGTGCCAGCAGTGAATTACAGGGTTACACCATATATTTT; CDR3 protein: CASSELQGYTIYF
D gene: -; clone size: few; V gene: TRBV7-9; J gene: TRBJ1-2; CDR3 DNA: TGTGCCAGCAGCTCTCTGGGGGGGGGAAGCTATGGCTACACCTTC; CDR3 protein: CASSSLGGGSYGYTF
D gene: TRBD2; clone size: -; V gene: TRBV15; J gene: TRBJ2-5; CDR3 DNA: TGTGCCACCAGAAGGGAAGATGGGCGGGGGGGCCGGGAGACCCAGTACTTC; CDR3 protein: CATRREDGRGGRETQYF
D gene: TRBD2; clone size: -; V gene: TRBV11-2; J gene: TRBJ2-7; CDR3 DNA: TGTGCCAGCAGCTTAGGGACTAGCGCTGACTACGGGCAGTACTTC; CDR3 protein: CASSLGTSADYGQYF
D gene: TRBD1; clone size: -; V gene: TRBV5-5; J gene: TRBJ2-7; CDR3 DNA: TGTGCCAGCAGCTTGAGACAGGGGGACTCCTACGAGCAGTACTTC; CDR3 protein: CASSLRQGDSYEQYF
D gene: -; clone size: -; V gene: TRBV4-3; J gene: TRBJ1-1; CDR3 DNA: TGCGCCAGCAGCCGGAGATGGGGGGGCTTGTTGGGCACTGAAGCTTTCTTT; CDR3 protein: CASSRRWGGLLGTEAFF
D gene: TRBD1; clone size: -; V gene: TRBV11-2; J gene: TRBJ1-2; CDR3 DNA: TGTGCCAGCAGCCGAACAGGGGGGGATGGCTACACCTTC; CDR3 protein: CASSRTGGDGYTF
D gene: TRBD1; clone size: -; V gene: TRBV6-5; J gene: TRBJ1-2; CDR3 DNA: TGTGCCAGCAGTAGGGGACAGGGGGCGAATGGTTACACCTTC; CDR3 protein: CASSRGQGANGYTF
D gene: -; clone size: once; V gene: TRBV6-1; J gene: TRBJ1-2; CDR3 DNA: TGTGCCAGCAGTCGGGGGGGCGGGTCTATAGGTGGCTACACCTTC; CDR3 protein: CASSRGGGSIGGYTF
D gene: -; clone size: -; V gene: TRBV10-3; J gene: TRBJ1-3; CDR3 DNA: TGTGCCATCAGTGGGACAGCCTCTGGAAACACCATATATTTT; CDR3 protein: CAISGTASGNTIYF
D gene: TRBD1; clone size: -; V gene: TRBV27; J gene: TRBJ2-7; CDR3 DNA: TGTGCCAGCAGTTCCCCCCCGGGACAGGAGATCTACGAGCAGTACTTC; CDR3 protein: CASSSPPGQEIYEQYF
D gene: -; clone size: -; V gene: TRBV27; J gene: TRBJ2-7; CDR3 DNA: TGTGCCAGCAGTCTAATATACGAGCAGTACTTC; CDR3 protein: CASSLIYEQYF
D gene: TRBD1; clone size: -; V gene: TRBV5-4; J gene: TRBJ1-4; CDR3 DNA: TGTGCCAGCAGCATGACAGGGGGTGAAAAACTGTTTTTT; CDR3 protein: CASSMTGGEKLFF
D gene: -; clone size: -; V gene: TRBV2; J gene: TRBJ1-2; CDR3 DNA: TGTGCCAGCAGTGGTTCGAGACAGTTCTATGGCTACACCTTC; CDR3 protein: CASSGSRQFYGYTF
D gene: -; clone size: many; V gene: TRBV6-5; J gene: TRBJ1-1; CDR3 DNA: TGTGCCAGCAGTCAGAACCGGGTCCTGAACACTGAAGCTTTCTTT; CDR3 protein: CASSQNRVLNTEAFF
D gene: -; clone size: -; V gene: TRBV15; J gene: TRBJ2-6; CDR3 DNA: TGTGCCACAGGGAGTGGTTACTCTGGGGCCAACGTCCTGACTTTC; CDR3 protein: CATGSGYSGANVLTF
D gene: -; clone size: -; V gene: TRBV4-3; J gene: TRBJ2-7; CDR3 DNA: TGCGCCAGCAGCCAAGATCACGAGGGGGGGTTAGTCGGCGAGCAGTACTTC; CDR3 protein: CASSQDHEGGLVGEQYF
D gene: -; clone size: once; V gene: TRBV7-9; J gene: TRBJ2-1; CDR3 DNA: TGTGCCAGCGAGGAAGGCTCAGGGCCATTGTACAATGAGCAGTTCTTC; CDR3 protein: CASEEGSGPLYNEQFF
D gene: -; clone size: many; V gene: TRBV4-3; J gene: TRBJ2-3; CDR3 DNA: TGCGCCAGCAGCCAATCGGACTATCGGGTGGGGACAGATACGCAGTATTTT; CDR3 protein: CASSQSDYRVGTDTQYF